One and the same sample provided the 21 T cell receptor beta chains below, sequenced in a study of blood T cell repertoires in COVID-19. Assay: immunoSEQ multiplex PCR; the TCRdb copy retains only in-frame clones and omits some. Found here are about 270,000 clones, about four fifths of them singletons; the top ten hold almost 1.5%. The sequencing sample was made of peripheral blood. These receptors originate from a human donor with COVID-19, enrolled during active disease. The donor label of this sample is uncertain.

The chain carries TRBV2 and TRBJ2-5; 7 bases agree with TRBD1. After removal of 1 base from V and 5 bases from J, the junction contained 7 bases not matched to a gene. The CDR3 totals 15 residues. The germline gives CDR1 SNHLY, CDR2 FYNNEI. CDR3 coding DNA: TGTGCCAGCAGTGAAGTCCGGACAGGCGGGGAGACCCAGTACTTC. As protein: CASSEVRTGGETQYF.

This clone has a handful of counts. The chain couples TRBV12-3 or TRBV12-4 to TRBJ1-1; D call uncertain. The germline V and J ends were trimmed by 6 bases and 5 bases, with 13 bases remaining between them. This CDR3 is 13 amino acids long. CDR3 nucleotides: TGTGCCAGCAGAATGGGAGGGAATACTGAAGCTTTCTTT. Amino acid sequence: CASRMGGNTEAFF.

The chain joins TRBV30 to TRBJ2-1, with a possible D match to TRBD2 (6 bases). The CDR3 spans 16 residues. V was trimmed by 3 bases and J by 0 bases, leaving 15 bases between them. Germline assignment: CDR1 GTSNPN and CDR2 SVGIG (reference sequence). In nucleotides, the CDR3 is TGTGCCTGGAGCGGAGGACTGGGGGGCTCCTACAATGAGCAGTTCTTC. It codes for CAWSGGLGGSYNEQFF. Full variable domain (remainder filled in from reference TRBV30 and TRBJ2-1): SQTIHQWPATLVQPVGSPLSLECTVEGTSNPNLYWYRQAAGRGLQLLFYSVGIGQISSEVPQNLSASRPQDRQFILSSKKLLLSDSGFYLCAWSGGLGGSYNEQFFGPGTRLTVL.

The rearrangement uses TRBV7-9 and TRBJ1-1; D may be TRBD1 (6 bases). The V and J ends lost 8 bases and 8 bases respectively, with 18 bases between them. This CDR3 is built from 13 residues. Per the germline V gene, CDR1 is SEHNR and CDR2 is FQNEAQ (reference sequence). The CDR3 loop reads CASLSQGLTEAFF. CDR3 coding DNA: TGTGCCAGCCTCTCGCAGGGGCTCACGGAAGCTTTCTTT.

Comment on this clone: A read error may produce the germline difference seen at one junction end. The chain recombines TRBV6-5 with TRBJ1-1; TRBD1 aligns across 9 bases. The V gene's germline CDR1 is MNHEY and CDR2 SVGAGI. The CDR3 totals 11 residues. The DNA of the CDR3 is TGTGCCAGCAGTTACGGGGACAGGGAGATCTTT. As protein: CASSYGDREIF.

J is TRBJ1-1 and V is TRBV6-7; no definite D call. TRBV6-7 is recorded as an ORF, its role being uncertain. V shed 5 bases and J shed 10 bases, with 5 bases lying between them. This CDR3 is built from 9 residues. The CDR3 sequence: CASSMRAFF. Written as DNA, the CDR3 is TGTGCCAGCAGTATGAGAGCTTTCTTT.

There are many counts of this clone. This rearrangement joins TRBV30 to TRBJ2-7; D is unclear. Trimming pared 4 bases from V and 6 bases from J, leaving 13 bases between. The V gene's germline CDR1 is GTSNPN and CDR2 SVGIG (reference sequence). This CDR3 is built from 12 residues. The CDR3 region is CAWIDRGLEQYF. CDR3 nucleotide sequence: TGTGCCTGGATTGATCGTGGGCTCGAGCAGTACTTC.

This chain joins TRBV11-3 and TRBJ2-1, with 8 bases lining up with TRBD2. The CDR3 has 15 amino acids. Germline assignment: CDR1 SGHNT and CDR2 YENEEA. V shed 1 base and J 6 bases; nucleotides not matched to a gene: 5. CDR3: CASSLGGLVFNEQFF. The CDR3 region has the DNA TGTGCCAGCAGCTTAGGGGGACTAGTTTTCAATGAGCAGTTCTTC.

This clone was recorded a few times. The V gene is TRBV5-1, the J gene TRBJ1-1, with 9 positions matching TRBD1. The germline V gene has CDR1 SGHRS and CDR2 YFSETQ. This CDR3 has 15 amino acids. Trimming cost V 0 bases and J 6 bases; bases outside gene matches: 6. The CDR3 loop is CASSLGGTGSPEAFF. DNA of the CDR3: TGCGCCAGCAGCTTGGGTGGGACAGGGTCCCCTGAAGCTTTCTTT.

A remark on this clone: Other DNA sequences within the sample encode an identical CDR3. V is TRBV5-1 and J is TRBJ2-3, with D perhaps matching TRBD2 (6 bases). Germline V gene sequence: CDR1 SGHRS, CDR2 YFSETQ. There are 15 residues in the CDR3. V was clipped by 0 bases and J by 0 bases, with 8 bases between them. CDR3 in amino acids: CASSLVRGSTDTQYF. The CDR3 coding sequence is TGCGCCAGCAGCTTGGTGCGGGGAAGCACAGATACGCAGTATTTT.

The chain joins TRBV28 to TRBJ2-1; tentatively, D is TRBD2 (5 bases). The CDR3 contains 11 residues. V was shortened by 6 bases and J by 10 bases, with 10 bases between the two germline ends. Germline V gene sequence: CDR1 MDHEN, CDR2 SYDVKM. CDR3 sequence reads: CASRAGGEQFF. CDR3 coding DNA: TGTGCCAGCAGGGCGGGTGGGGAGCAGTTCTTC.

The chain recombines TRBV7-8 with TRBJ2-4; 9 bases are a match to TRBD1. V lost 0 bases, J lost 8 bases, and 8 bases stayed unmatched. The CDR3 runs 16 residues. The V gene's germline CDR1 is SGHVS and CDR2 FQNEAQ. This CDR3 is CASSLAGTGKGDIQYF. CDR3 coding DNA: TGTGCCAGCAGCTTAGCGGGGACAGGGAAGGGGGACATTCAGTACTTC.

V is TRBV5-1 and J is TRBJ2-3, with a weak D call TRBD1 (6 bases). This CDR3 has 16 residues. CDR1 is SGHRS and CDR2 is YFSETQ in the germline V gene. The V end lost 4 bases, the J end lost 1 base, and 16 bases lay between the germline ends. CDR3 in amino acids: CASSALQGIGTDTQYF. As DNA, the CDR3 is TGCGCCAGCAGCGCCTTACAGGGAATCGGCACAGATACGCAGTATTTT.

The J gene is TRBJ1-6, the V gene TRBV2; 7 bases line up with TRBD1. From germline, CDR1 is SNHLY and CDR2 FYNNEI. CDR3 length: 15 amino acids. V shed 6 bases and J 5 bases; nucleotides not matched to a gene: 7. CDR3 in DNA: TGTGCCAGCAGCACGGGACAGCCTAATAATTCACCCCTCCACTTT. Residues: CASSTGQPNNSPLHF. Full variable domain (rest looked up from reference TRBV2 and TRBJ1-6): EPEVTQTPSHQVTQMGQEVILRCVPISNHLYFYWYRQILGQKVEFLVSFYNNEISEKSEIFDDQFSVERPDGSNFTLKIRSTKLEDSAMYFCASSTGQPNNSPLHFGNGTRLTVT.

The V and J genes are TRBV4-3 and TRBJ2-7, with TRBD2 matching over 7 bases. Germline lookup yields CDR1 LGHNA and CDR2 YSLEER. The V gene end was trimmed by 5 bases and the J gene end by 6 bases; junction bases not matched to a gene: 10. This CDR3 region has 14 residues. CDR3 sequence (DNA): TGCGCCAGCAGCTCCCCGGGGATAGCGGGCGAGCAGTACTTC. This sequence encodes CASSSPGIAGEQYF.

The table lists this clone with a few counts. The V gene is TRBV5-1, the J gene TRBJ1-3; D gene unclear. The V gene lost 4 bases and the J gene lost 0 bases, with 14 bases spanning the gap. Germline CDR1 is SGHRS and CDR2 is YFSETQ. The CDR3 spans 16 residues. The CDR3 DNA is TGCGCCAGCAGCCGAATGGACTATAGCTCTGGAAACACCATATATTTT. Translated: CASSRMDYSSGNTIYF.

The chain combines TRBV4-3 with TRBJ1-6; a weak D match, TRBD1 (6 bases). Per germline, CDR1 LGHNA and CDR2 YSLEER. Trimming cost V 0 bases and J 7 bases, with 13 bases left between them. This CDR3 comprises 16 residues. This chain's CDR3 is CASSQDLGAPNSPLHF. As DNA, the CDR3 is TGCGCCAGCAGCCAAGATCTGGGGGCTCCGAATTCACCCCTCCACTTT.

This sequence joins TRBV7-2 and TRBJ2-7, with D possibly matching TRBD1 (7 bases). The CDR3 spans 15 residues. V shed 4 bases and J shed 4 bases, with 17 bases lying between them. Germline V gene lookup returns CDR1 SGHTA and CDR2 FQGNSA. The CDR3: CASSSRAGGLYEQYF. CDR3 DNA sequence: TGTGCCAGCAGCTCGCGCGCAGGGGGGCTGTACGAGCAGTACTTC.

Remarks on this clone: Other DNA sequences from this sample encode an identical CDR3 as well. The chain uses TRBV28 and TRBJ2-1; D may be TRBD2 (5 bases). From germline, CDR1 is MDHEN and CDR2 SYDVKM. The CDR3 spans 13 residues. V lost 2 bases to trimming and J lost 9 bases, with 11 bases between them. DNA of the CDR3: TGTGCCAGCAGTTTACCGAGCCGGGGTGAGCAGTTCTTC. Translated: CASSLPSRGEQFF. Full variable domain (outside the CDR3, taken from reference TRBV28 and TRBJ2-1): DVKVTQSSRYLVKRTGEKVFLECVQDMDHENMFWYRQDPGLGLRLIYFSYDVKMKEKGDIPEGYSVSREKKERFSLILESASTNQTSMYLCASSLPSRGEQFFGPGTRLTVL.

The chain combines TRBV20-1 with TRBJ2-7, with 7 bases fitting TRBD1. V lost 4 bases and J lost 6; bases outside the gene matches: 3. CDR1 and CDR2 from the germline V gene are DFQATT and SNEGSKA (reference sequence). The CDR3 length is 11 residues. The CDR3 region is CSAKTGVEQYF. The CDR3 nucleotides are TGCAGTGCTAAAACAGGGGTCGAGCAGTACTTC.

The chain has TRBV6-5 and TRBJ1-1, with D perhaps TRBD1 (6 bases). Germline V gene data show CDR1 as MNHEY and CDR2 as SVGAGI. The CDR3 runs to 14 residues. The V end lost 5 bases, the J end lost 2 bases, and 12 bases lay between the germline ends. Here the CDR3 DNA reads TGTGCCAGCAGTCCCCCGACAGGCAACACTGAAGCTTTCTTT. Its translation is CASSPPTGNTEAFF.